This T cell receptor (beta chain) is from a study of T cell repertoires in cytomegalovirus infection. This clonotype was detected a few times. V dropped 2 bases and J dropped 9; count of bases not matched to a gene: 4. This CDR3 is 13 amino acids long. Germline V CDR1 and CDR2: MNHEY, SVGAGI. TCRdb analysed the reads with MiXCR anew, one entry per CDR3 protein. The sample contains roughly 150,000 distinct CDR3 sequences, approximately 17% of which appear only once. The TCR originated in a human donor in good health (CMV status not recorded). Some clones in this sample may be carry-over from other donors' samples. The chain combines TRBV6-5 with TRBJ1-2; TRBD1 agrees at 9 bases. The material sequenced was CD8+ T cells from PBMCs. CDR3 sequence: CASSYGTGSSYTF. The CDR3 bases are TGTGCCAGCAGTTACGGGACAGGGTCGAGCTACACCTTC.